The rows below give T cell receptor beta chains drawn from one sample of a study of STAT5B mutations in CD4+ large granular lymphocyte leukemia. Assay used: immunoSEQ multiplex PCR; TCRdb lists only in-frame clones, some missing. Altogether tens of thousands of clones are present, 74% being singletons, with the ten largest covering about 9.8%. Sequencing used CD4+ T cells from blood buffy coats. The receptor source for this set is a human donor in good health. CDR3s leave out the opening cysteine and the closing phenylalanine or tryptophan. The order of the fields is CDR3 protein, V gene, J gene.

ATLPPGQGAQPQH	TRBV5-1	TRBJ1-5
ASSFLVRSYEQY	TRBV11-2	TRBJ2-7
ASSLIVDRGNEQF	TRBV11-2	TRBJ2-1
ASSIGTSTDTQY	TRBV19	TRBJ2-3
ASSQGAYNEQF	TRBV19	TRBJ2-1
ASSQKPGLAEETQY	TRBV4-2	TRBJ2-5
ASSGTSGSYEQY	TRBV5-1	TRBJ2-7
ASSLASGRGNHNEQF	TRBV28	TRBJ2-1
ASSLGGAPTDTQY	TRBV7-2	TRBJ2-3
ASSQLYGTGGGIAEAF	TRBV27	TRBJ1-1
ASSLELAGGPEQF	TRBV11-2	TRBJ2-1
ASRPDRPYAFNSPLH	TRBV28	TRBJ1-6
ASSPRADTQY	TRBV28	TRBJ2-3
ASSARQGAGKETQY	TRBV5-4	TRBJ2-5
ASSLVGIHYGYT	TRBV7-3	TRBJ1-2
ASSKTGNSNQPQH	TRBV5-1	TRBJ1-5
ASSLEAGAKNIQY	TRBV11-2	TRBJ2-4
ASSSGPATEAF	TRBV7-2	TRBJ1-1
ASRLDSQQPQH	TRBV5-1	TRBJ1-5
ASSAEAENTEAF	TRBV9	TRBJ1-1
AWGQDSNQPQH	TRBV30	TRBJ1-5
ASSSTIRQASTDTQY	TRBV5-1	TRBJ2-3
ASSLGSSTDTQY	TRBV7-9	TRBJ2-3
ASSRMGTDTQY	TRBV9	TRBJ2-3
ASSASGRGRGRNTEAF	TRBV19	TRBJ1-1
ASSQDRQTQY	TRBV4-1	TRBJ2-5
ASRTLQGGLFEQY	TRBV5-1	TRBJ2-7
ASSFQRGGETQY	TRBV2	TRBJ2-5
ASSRPLTSPLNEQF	TRBV4-2	TRBJ2-1
ASSLIFAGFHYGYT	TRBV7-2	TRBJ1-2
SVGTSGTGELF	TRBV29-1	TRBJ2-2
AISGALASAGELF	TRBV10-3	TRBJ2-2
ASSAQGALFGELF	TRBV7-3	TRBJ2-2
ASSVAGGPQETQY	TRBV9	TRBJ2-5
ASSLGQGAVGGELF	TRBV5-1	TRBJ2-2
ASSPRDTINQPQH	TRBV7-8	TRBJ1-5
ASSDLETGVYNEQF	TRBV10-1	TRBJ2-1
ASSLAGGRDHEQF	TRBV7-2	TRBJ2-1
AGRGGPYNEQF	TRBV10-3	TRBJ2-1
ATSSYQNGGAAF	TRBV15	TRBJ1-1
ASSNRPAGSGANVLT	TRBV11-2	TRBJ2-6
ASSFGGRRAAF	TRBV7-2	TRBJ1-1